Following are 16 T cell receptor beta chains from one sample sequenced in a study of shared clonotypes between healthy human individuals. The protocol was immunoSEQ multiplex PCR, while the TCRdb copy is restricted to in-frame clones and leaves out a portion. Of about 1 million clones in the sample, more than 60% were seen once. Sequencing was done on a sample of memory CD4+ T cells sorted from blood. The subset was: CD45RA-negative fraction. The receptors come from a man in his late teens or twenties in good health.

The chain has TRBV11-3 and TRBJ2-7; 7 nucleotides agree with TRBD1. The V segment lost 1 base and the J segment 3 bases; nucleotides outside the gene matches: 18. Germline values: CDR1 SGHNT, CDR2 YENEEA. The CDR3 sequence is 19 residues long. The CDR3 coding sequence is TGTGCCAGCAGCTTAGTCTGGTCTCGGAGACAGGGACCCTTCTACGAGCAGTACTTC. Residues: CASSLVWSRRQGPFYEQYF. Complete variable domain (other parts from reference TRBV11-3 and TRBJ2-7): EAGVVQSPRYKIIEKKQPVAFWCNPISGHNTLYWYLQNLGQGPELLIRYENEEAVDDSQLPKDRFSAERLKGVDSTLKIQPAELGDSAVYLCASSLVWSRRQGPFYEQYFGPGTRLTVT.

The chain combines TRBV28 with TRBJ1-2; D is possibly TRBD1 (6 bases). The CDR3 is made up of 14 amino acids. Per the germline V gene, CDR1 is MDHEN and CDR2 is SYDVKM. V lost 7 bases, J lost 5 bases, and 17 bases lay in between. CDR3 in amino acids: CASTGGGSMYGYTF. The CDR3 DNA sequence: TGTGCCAGCACGGGGGGCGGCTCTATGTATGGCTACACCTTC.

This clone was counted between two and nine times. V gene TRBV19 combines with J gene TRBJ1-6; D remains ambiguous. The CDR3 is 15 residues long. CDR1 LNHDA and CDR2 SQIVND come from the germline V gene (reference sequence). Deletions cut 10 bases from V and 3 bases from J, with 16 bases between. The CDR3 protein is CATKEDDNYNSPLHF. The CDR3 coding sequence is TGTGCCACCAAGGAGGACGACAACTATAATTCACCCCTCCACTTT. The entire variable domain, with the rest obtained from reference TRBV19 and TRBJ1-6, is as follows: DGGITQSPKYLFRKEGQNVTLSCEQNLNHDAMYWYRQDPGQGLRLIYYSQIVNDFQKGDIAEGYSVSREKKESFPLTVTSAQKNPTAFYLCATKEDDNYNSPLHFGNGTRLTVT.

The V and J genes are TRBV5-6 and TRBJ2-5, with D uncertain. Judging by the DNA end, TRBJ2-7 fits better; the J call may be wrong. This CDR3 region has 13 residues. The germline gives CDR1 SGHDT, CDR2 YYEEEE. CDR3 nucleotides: TGTGCCAGCAGCCTTGGGTCCTACTACGAGCAGTACTTC. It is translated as CASSLGSYYEQYF.

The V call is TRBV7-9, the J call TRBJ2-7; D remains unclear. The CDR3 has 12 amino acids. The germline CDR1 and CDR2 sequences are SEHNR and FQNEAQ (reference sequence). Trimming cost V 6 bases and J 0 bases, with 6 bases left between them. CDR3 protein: CASSPFSYEQYF. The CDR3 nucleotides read TGTGCCAGCAGTCCCTTCTCCTACGAGCAGTACTTC.

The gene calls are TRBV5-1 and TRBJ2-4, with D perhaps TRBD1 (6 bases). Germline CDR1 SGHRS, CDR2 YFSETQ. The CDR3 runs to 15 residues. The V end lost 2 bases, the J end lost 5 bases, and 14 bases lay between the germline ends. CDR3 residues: CASSLIGGFENIQYF. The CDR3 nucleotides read TGCGCCAGCAGCTTAATTGGGGGCTTCGAAAACATTCAGTACTTC. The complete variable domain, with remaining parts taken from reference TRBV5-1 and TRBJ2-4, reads KAGVTQTPRYLIKTRGQQVTLSCSPISGHRSVSWYQQTPGQGLQFLFEYFSETQRNKGNFPGRFSGRQFSNSRSEMNVSTLELGDSALYLCASSLIGGFENIQYFGAGTRLSVL.

CDR3 nucleotide sequence: TGCGCCAGCAGCCACGTTCTTAGGGGGAGGGACAATGAGCAGTTCTTC. It translates to CASSHVLRGRDNEQFF. The chain links TRBV4-1 to TRBJ2-1; tentatively, D is TRBD2 (7 bases). V shed 3 bases and J shed 5 bases, with 17 bases lying between them. This CDR3 contains 16 residues. Germline CDR1 reads MGHRA; CDR2 reads YSYEKL.

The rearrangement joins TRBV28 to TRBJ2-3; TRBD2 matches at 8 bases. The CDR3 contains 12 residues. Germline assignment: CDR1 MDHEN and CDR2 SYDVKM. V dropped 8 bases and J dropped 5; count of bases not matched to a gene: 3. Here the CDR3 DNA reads TGTGCCAGCGACCGGGGGGGAGATACGCAGTATTTT. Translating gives CASDRGGDTQYF. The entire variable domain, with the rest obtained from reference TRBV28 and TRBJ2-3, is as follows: DVKVTQSSRYLVKRTGEKVFLECVQDMDHENMFWYRQDPGLGLRLIYFSYDVKMKEKGDIPEGYSVSREKKERFSLILESASTNQTSMYLCASDRGGDTQYFGPGTRLTVL.

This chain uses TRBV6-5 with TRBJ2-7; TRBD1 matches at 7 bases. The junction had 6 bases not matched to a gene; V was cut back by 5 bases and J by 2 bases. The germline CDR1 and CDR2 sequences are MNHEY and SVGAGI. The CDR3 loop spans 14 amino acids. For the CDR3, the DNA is TGTGCCAGCAGTAACCGACAGGGTACCTACGAGCAGTACTTC. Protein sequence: CASSNRQGTYEQYF.

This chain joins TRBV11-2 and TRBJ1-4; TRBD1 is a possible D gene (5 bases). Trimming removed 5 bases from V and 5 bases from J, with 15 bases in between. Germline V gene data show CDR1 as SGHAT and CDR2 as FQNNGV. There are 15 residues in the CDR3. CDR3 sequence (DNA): TGTGCCAGCAGCCAAATAACAGGTTCCAATGAAAAACTGTTTTTT. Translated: CASSQITGSNEKLFF. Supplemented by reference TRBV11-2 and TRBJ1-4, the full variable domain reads EAGVAQSPRYKIIEKRQSVAFWCNPISGHATLYWYQQILGQGPKLLIQFQNNGVVDDSQLPKDRFSAERLKGVDSTLKIQPAKLEDSAVYLCASSQITGSNEKLFFGSGTQLSVL.

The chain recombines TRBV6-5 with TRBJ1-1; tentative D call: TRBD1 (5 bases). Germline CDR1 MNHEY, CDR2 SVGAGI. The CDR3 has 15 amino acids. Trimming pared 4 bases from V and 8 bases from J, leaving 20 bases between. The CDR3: CASSSGRASGIEAFF. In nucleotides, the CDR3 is TGTGCCAGCAGTTCGGGACGCGCCTCCGGCATAGAAGCTTTCTTT.

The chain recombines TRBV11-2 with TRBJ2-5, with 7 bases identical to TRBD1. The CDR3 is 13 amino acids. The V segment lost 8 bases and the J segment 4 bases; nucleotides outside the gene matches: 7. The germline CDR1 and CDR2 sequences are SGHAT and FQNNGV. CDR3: CASGTGTAETQYF. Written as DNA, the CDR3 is TGTGCCAGCGGAACAGGGACAGCAGAGACCCAGTACTTC.

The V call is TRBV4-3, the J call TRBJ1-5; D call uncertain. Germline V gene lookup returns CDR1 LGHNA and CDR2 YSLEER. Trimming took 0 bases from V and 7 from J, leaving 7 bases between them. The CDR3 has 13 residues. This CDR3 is CASSQEEGQPQHF. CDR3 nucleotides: TGCGCCAGCAGCCAAGAAGAAGGGCAGCCCCAGCATTTT.

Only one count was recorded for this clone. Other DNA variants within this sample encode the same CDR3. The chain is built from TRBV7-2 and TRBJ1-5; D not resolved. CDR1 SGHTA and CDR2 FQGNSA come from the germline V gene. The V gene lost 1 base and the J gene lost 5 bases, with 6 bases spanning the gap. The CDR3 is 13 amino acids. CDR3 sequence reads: CASSLGLYQPQHF. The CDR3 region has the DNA TGTGCCAGCAGCTTAGGGTTGTATCAGCCCCAGCATTTT.

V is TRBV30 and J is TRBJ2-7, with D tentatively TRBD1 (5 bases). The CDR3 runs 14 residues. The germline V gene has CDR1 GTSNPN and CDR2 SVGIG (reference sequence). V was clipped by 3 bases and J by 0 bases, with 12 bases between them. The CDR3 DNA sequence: TGTGCCTGGAGGCCCGGCCAGGGCTCCTACGAGCAGTACTTC. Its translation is CAWRPGQGSYEQYF.

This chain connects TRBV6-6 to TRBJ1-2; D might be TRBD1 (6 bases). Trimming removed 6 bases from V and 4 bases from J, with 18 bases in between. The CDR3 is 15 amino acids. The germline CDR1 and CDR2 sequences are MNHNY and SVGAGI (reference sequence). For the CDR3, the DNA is TGTGCCAGCAGCCCGCTTAGACAGGCCGTCTATGGCTACACCTTC. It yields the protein CASSPLRQAVYGYTF.